The sequence of this T cell receptor (beta chain) was determined in a study of blood T cell repertoires in COVID-19. At the level of the study: The samples span acute and convalescent COVID-19 from the United States, Italy and Spain. T cells, B-cell-depleted T cells, or PBMCs provided the cDNA or gDNA that served as material.

This clone has a handful of counts. Per the germline V gene, CDR1 is MNHEY and CDR2 is SVGEGT. The V end was cut by 0 bases, the J end by 4 bases, with 16 bases between. This CDR3 is built from 17 residues. Authors' methods: Reference gene primer amplification yielded estimated nucleated cell counts. Profiling relied on immunoSEQ multiplex PCR, and the TCRdb table lists in-frame clones only, not all of them. V, J and clone size are those of that table, while D and trimming were read from the DNA. The sample has about 47,000 clones, over 80% seen once; the top ten hold 6.5% to 9%. The chain joins TRBV6-2 or TRBV6-3 to TRBJ2-1; D is possibly TRBD2 (5 bases). The origin of this receptor is a man aged 55 to 70 with active COVID-19. Source material: peripheral blood. CDR3: CASSYSPAGGIYNEQFF. For the CDR3, the DNA is TGTGCCAGCAGTTACTCTCCGGCGGGTGGGATTTACAATGAGCAGTTCTTC.